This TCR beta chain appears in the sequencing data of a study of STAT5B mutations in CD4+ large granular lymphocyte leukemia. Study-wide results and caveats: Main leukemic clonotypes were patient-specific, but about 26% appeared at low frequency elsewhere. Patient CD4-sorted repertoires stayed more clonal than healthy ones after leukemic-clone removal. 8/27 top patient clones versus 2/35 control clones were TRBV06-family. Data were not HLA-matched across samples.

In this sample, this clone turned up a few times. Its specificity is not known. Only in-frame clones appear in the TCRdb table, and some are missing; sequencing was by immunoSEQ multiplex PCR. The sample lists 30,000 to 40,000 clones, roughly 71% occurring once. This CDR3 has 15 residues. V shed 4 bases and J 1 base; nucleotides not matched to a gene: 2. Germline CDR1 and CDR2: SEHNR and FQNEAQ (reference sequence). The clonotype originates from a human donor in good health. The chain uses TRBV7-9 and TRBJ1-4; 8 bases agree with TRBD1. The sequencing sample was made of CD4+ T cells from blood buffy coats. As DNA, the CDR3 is TGTGCCAGCAGCTCCGACAGGGGAACTAATGAAAAACTGTTTTTT. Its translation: CASSSDRGTNEKLFF.